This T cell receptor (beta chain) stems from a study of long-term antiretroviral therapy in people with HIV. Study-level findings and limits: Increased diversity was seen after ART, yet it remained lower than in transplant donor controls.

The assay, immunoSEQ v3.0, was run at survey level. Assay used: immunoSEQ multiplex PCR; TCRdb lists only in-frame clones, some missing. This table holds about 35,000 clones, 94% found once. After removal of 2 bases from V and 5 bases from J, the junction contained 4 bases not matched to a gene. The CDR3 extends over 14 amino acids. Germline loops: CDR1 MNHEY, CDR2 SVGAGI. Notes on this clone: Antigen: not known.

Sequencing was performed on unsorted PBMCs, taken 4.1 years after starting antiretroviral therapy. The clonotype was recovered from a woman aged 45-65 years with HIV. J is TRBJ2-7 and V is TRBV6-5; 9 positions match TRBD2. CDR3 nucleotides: TGTGCCAGCAGTTACGCTAGCGGGGCTCACGAGCAGTACTTC. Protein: CASSYASGAHEQYF.